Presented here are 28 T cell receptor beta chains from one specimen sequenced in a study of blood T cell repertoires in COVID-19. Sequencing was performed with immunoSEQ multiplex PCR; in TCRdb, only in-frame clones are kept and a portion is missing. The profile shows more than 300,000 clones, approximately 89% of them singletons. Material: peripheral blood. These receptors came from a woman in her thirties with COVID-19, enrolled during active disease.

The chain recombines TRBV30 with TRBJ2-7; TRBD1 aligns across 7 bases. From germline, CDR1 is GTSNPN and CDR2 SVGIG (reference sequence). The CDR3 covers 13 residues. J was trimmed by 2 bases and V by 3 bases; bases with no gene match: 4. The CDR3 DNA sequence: TGTGCCTGGAGCTTCACAGGGGCCTACGAGCAGTACTTC. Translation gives CAWSFTGAYEQYF.

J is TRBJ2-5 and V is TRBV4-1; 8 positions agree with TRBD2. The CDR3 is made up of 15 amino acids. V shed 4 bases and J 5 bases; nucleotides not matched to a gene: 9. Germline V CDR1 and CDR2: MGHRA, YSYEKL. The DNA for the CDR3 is TGCGCCAGCAGCCCCCGGCGGGGCGGGGGGGAGACCCAGTACTTC. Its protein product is CASSPRRGGGETQYF.

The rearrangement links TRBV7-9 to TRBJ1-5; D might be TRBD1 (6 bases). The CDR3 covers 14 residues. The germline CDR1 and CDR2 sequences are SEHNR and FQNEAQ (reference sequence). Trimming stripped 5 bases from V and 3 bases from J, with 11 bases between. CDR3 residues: CASSPKGVNQPQHF. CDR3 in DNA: TGTGCCAGCAGCCCTAAGGGGGTCAATCAGCCCCAGCATTTT.

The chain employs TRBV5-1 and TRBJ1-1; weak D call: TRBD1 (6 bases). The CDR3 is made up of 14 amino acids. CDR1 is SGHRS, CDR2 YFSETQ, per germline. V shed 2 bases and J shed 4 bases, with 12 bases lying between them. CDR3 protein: CASSFRGVGTEAFF. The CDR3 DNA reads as TGCGCCAGCAGCTTCAGGGGAGTAGGCACTGAAGCTTTCTTT.

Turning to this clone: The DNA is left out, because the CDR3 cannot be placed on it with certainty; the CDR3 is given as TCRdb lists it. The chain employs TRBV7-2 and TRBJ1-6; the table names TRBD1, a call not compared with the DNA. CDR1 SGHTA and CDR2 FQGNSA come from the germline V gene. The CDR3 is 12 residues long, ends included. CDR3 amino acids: CASSVAQGAVHF.

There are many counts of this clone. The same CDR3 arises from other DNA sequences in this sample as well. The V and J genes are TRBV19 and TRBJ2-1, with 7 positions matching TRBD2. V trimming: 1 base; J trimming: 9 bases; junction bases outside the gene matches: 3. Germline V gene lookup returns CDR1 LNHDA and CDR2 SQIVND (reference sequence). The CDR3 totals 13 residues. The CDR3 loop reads CASSIGSSGEQFF. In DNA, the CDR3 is TGTGCCAGTAGTATAGGGTCTAGCGGTGAGCAGTTCTTC.

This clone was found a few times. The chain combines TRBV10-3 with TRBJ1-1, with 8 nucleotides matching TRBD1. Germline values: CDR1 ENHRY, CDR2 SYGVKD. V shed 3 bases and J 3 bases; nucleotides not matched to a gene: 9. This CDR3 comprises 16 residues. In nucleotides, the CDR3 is TGTGCCATCAGTGATTGGACAGGGTTGAGGGACACTGAAGCTTTCTTT. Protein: CAISDWTGLRDTEAFF.

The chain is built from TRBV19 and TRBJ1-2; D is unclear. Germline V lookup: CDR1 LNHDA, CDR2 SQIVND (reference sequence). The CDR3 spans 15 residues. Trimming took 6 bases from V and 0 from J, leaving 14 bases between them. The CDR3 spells CASRFGGQANYGYTF. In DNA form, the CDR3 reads TGTGCCAGTAGGTTCGGCGGGCAAGCTAACTATGGCTACACCTTC.

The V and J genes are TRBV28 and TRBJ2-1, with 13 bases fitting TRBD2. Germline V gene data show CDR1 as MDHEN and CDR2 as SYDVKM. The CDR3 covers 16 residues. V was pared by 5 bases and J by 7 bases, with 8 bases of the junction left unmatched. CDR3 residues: CASSHGLAGVSNEQFF. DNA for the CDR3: TGTGCCAGCAGTCACGGACTAGCGGGAGTATCGAATGAGCAGTTCTTC.

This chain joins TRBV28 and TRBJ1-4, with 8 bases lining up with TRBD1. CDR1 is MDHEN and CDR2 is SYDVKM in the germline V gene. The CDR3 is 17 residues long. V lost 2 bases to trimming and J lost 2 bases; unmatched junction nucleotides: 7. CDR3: CASSLVGQGLTNEKLFF. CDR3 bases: TGTGCCAGCAGTTTAGTCGGACAGGGTTTGACTAATGAAAAACTGTTTTTT.

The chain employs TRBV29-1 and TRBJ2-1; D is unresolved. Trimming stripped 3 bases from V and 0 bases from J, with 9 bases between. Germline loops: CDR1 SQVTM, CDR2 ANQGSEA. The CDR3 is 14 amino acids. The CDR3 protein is CSVDILSSYNEQFF. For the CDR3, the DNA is TGCAGCGTTGACATCTTGAGCTCCTACAATGAGCAGTTCTTC.

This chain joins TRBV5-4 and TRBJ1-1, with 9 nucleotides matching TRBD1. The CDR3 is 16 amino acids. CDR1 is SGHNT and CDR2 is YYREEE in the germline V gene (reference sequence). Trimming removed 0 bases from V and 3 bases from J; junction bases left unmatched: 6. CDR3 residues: CASSLAATGGYTEAFF. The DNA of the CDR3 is TGTGCCAGCAGCTTGGCTGCGACAGGGGGATACACTGAAGCTTTCTTT.

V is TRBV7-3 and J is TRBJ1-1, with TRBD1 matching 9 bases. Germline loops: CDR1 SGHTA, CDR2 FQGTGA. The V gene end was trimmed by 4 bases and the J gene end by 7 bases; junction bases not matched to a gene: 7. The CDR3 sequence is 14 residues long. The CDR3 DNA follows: TGTGCCAGCAGCTCGCAGGACAGGGGAGGTGAAGCTTTCTTT. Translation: CASSSQDRGGEAFF.

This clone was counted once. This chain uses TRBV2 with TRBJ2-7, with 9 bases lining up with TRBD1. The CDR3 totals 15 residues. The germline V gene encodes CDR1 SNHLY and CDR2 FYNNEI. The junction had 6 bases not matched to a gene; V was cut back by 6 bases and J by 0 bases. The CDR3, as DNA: TGTGCCAGCAGGAGACCGGGACAGGGCTCCTACGAGCAGTACTTC. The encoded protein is CASRRPGQGSYEQYF.

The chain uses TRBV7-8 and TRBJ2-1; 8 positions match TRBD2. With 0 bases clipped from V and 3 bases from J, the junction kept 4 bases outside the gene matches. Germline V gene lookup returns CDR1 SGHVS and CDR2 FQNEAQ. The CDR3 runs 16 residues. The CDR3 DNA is TGTGCCAGCAGCTTAGCCCGGACTAGCAGCTACAATGAGCAGTTCTTC. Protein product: CASSLARTSSYNEQFF.

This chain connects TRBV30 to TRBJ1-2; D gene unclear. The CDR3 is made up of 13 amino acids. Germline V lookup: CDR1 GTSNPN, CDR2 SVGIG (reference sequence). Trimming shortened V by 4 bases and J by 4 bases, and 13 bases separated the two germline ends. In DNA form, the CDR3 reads TGTGCCTGGACCCACGGGGAACCCTATGGCTACACCTTC. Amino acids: CAWTHGEPYGYTF.

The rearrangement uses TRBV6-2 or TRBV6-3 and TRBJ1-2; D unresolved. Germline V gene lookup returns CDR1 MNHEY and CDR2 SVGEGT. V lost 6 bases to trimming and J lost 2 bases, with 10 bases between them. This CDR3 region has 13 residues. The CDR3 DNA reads TGTGCCAGCAGCCCCGACGGGAACTATGGCTACACCTTC. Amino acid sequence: CASSPDGNYGYTF.

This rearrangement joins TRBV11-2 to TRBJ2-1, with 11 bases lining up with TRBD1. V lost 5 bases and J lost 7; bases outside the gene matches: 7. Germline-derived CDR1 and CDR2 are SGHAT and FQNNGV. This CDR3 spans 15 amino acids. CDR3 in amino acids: CASSRTGGGMNEQFF. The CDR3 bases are TGTGCCAGCAGCCGGACAGGGGGCGGTATGAATGAGCAGTTCTTC.

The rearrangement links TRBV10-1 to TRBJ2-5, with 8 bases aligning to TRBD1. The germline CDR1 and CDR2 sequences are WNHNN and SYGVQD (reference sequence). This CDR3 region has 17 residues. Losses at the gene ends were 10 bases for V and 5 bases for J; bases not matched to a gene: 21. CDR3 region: CATSPGTGLGMRETQYF. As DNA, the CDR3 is TGCGCCACCTCACCCGGGACAGGATTGGGTATGCGGGAGACCCAGTACTTC.

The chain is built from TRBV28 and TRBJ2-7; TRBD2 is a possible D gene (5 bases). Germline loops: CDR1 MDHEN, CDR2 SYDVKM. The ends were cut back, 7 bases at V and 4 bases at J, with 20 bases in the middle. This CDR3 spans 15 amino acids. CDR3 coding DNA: TGTGCCAGCAATACCCTAGCCGGCGTGAGATACGAGCAGTACTTC. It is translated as CASNTLAGVRYEQYF.

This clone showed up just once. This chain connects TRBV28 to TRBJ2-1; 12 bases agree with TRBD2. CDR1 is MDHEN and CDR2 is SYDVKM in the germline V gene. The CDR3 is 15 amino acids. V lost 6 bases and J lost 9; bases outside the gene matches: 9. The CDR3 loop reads CASSPASGRAVEQFF. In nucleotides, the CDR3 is TGTGCCAGCAGCCCCGCTAGCGGGAGGGCCGTTGAGCAGTTCTTC. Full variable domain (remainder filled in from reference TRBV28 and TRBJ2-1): DVKVTQSSRYLVKRTGEKVFLECVQDMDHENMFWYRQDPGLGLRLIYFSYDVKMKEKGDIPEGYSVSREKKERFSLILESASTNQTSMYLCASSPASGRAVEQFFGPGTRLTVL.

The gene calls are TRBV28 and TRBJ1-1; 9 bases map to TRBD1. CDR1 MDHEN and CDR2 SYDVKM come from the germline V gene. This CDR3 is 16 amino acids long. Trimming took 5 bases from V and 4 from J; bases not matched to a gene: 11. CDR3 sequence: CASSPAEGQGITEAFF. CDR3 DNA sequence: TGTGCCAGCAGTCCCGCGGAGGGACAGGGAATCACTGAAGCTTTCTTT.

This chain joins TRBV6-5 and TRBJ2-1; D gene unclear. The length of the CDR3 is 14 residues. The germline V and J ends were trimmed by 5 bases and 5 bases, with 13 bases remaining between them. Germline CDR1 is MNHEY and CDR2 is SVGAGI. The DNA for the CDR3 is TGTGCCAGCAGTCCCGCCTCCAGGCACAATGAGCAGTTCTTC. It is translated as CASSPASRHNEQFF.

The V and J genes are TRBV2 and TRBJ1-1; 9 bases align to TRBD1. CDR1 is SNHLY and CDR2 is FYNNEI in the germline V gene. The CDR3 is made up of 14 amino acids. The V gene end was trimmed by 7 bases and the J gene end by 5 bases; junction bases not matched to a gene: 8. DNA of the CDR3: TGTGCCAGCAAAAGAGACAGGGGGGGAACTGAAGCTTTCTTT. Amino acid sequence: CASKRDRGGTEAFF.

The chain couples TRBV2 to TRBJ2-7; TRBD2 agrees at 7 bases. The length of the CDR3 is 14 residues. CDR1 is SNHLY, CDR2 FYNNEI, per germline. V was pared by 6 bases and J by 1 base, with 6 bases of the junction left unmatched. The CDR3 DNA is TGTGCCAGCAGGGGTAGCGGGTTATCCTACGAGCAGTACTTC. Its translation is CASRGSGLSYEQYF.

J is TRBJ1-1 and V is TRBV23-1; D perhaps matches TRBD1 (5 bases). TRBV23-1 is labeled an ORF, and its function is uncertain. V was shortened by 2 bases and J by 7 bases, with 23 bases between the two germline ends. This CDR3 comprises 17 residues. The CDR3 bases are TGCGCCAGCAGTCAACGGGTGGTTTGGGCAGGGTTAGGTGAAGCTTTCTTT. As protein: CASSQRVVWAGLGEAFF.

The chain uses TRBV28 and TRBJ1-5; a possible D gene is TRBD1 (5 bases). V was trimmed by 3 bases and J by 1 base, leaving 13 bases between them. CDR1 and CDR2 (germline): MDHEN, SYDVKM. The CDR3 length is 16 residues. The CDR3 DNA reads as TGTGCCAGCAGTTTCTGGACACCAGTGAGCAATCAGCCCCAGCATTTT. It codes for CASSFWTPVSNQPQHF.

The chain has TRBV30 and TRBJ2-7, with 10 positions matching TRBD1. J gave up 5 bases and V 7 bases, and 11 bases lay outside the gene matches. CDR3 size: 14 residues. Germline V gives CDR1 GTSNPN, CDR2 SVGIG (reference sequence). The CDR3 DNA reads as TGTGCCTCGGGGACCGGGACAGGGGCGAACGAGCAGTACTTC. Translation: CASGTGTGANEQYF.